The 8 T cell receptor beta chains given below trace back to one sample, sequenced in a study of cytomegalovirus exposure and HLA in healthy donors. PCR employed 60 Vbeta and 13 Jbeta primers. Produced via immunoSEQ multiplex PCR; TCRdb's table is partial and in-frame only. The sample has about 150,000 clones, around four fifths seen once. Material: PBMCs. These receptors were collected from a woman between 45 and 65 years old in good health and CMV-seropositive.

The DNA for the CDR3 is TGCGCCAGCAGCCAAGGAGGGTTCTCCTACAATGAGCAGTTCTTC. This gives the protein CASSQGGFSYNEQFF. The V and J genes are TRBV4-3 and TRBJ2-1; D possibly corresponds to TRBD2 (5 bases). Per germline, CDR1 LGHNA and CDR2 YSLEER. Trimming left V 1 base short and J 0 bases short, with 7 bases between. This CDR3 is 15 amino acids long.

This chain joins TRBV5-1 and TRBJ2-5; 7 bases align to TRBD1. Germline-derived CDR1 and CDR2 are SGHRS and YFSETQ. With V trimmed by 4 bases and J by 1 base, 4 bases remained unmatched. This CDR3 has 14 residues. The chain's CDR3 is CASSLGDSQETQYF. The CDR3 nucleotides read TGCGCCAGCAGCCTAGGGGACAGCCAAGAGACCCAGTACTTC. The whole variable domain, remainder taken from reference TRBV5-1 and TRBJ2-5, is KAGVTQTPRYLIKTRGQQVTLSCSPISGHRSVSWYQQTPGQGLQFLFEYFSETQRNKGNFPGRFSGRQFSNSRSEMNVSTLELGDSALYLCASSLGDSQETQYFGPGTRLLVL.

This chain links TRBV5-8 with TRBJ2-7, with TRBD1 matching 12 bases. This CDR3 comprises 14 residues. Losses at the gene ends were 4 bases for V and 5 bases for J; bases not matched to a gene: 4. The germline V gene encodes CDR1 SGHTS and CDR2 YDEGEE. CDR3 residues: CASSIGTGGDEQYF. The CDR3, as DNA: TGTGCCAGCAGCATAGGGACAGGGGGCGACGAGCAGTACTTC.

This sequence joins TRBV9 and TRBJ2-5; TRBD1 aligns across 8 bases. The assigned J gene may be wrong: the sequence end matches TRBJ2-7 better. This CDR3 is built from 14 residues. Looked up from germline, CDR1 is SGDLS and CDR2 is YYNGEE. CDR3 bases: TGTGCCAGCAGTGTCGGACAGGGTAAGGCCGAGCAGTACTTC. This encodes CASSVGQGKAEQYF.

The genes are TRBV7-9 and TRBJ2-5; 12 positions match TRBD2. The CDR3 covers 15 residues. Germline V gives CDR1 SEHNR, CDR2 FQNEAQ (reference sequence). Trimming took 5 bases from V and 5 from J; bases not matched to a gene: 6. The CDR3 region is CASSPTSGRAETQYF. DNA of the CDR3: TGTGCCAGCAGCCCGACTAGCGGGAGAGCGGAGACCCAGTACTTC.

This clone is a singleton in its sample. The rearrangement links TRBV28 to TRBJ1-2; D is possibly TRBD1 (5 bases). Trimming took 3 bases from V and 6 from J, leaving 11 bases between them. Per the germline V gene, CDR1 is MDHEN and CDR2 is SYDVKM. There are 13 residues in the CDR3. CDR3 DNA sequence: TGTGCCAGCAGTTTTTCCAGGGCGGATGGCTACACCTTC. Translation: CASSFSRADGYTF.

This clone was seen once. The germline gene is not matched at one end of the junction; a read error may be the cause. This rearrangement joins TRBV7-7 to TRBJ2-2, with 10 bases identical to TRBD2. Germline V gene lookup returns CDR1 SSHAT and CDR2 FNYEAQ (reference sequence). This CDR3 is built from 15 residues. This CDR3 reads CASSSSGGNTGELFF. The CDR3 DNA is TGTGCTAGCAGTTCTAGCGGGGGGAACACCGGGGAGCTGTTTTTT.

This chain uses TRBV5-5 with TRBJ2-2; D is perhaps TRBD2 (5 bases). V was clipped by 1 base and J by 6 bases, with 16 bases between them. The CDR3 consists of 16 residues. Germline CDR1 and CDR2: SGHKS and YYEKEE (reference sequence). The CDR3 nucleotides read TGTGCCAGCAGCTTGCTCAGTATGAGGGAGCCCGGGGAGCTGTTTTTT. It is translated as CASSLLSMREPGELFF.